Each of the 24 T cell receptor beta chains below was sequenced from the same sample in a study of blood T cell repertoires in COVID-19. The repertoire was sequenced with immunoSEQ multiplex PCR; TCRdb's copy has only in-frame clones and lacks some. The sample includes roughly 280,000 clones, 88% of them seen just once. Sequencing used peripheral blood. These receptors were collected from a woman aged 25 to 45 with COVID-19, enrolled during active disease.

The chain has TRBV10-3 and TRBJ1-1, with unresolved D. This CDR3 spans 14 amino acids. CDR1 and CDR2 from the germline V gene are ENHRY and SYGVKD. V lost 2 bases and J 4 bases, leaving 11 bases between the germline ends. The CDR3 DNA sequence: TGTGCCATCAGTGAGGTCGGTGGAGGCACTGAAGCTTTCTTT. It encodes CAISEVGGGTEAFF.

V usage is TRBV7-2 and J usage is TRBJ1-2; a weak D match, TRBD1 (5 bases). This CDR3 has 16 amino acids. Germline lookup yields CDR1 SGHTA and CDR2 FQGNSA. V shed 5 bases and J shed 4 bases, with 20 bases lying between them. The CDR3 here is CASSPSIVTGSYGYTF. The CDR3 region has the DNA TGTGCCAGCAGCCCGTCAATCGTTACAGGAAGCTATGGCTACACCTTC. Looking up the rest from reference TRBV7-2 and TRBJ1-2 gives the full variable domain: GAGVSQSPSNKVTEKGKDVELRCDPISGHTALYWYRQSLGQGLEFLIYFQGNSAPDKSGLPSDRFSAERTGGSVSTLTIQRTQQEDSAVYLCASSPSIVTGSYGYTFGSGTRLTVV.

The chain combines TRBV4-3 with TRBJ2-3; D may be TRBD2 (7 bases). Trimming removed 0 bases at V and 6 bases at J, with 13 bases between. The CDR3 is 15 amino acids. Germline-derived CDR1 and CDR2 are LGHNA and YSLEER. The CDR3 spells CASSQDGGGRDTQYF. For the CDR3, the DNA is TGCGCCAGCAGCCAAGATGGGGGGGGCAGGGATACGCAGTATTTT.

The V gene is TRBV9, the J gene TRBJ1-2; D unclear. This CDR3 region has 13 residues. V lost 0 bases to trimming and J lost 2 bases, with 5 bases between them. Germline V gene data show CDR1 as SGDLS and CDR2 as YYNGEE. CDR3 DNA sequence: TGTGCCAGCAGCGTAGCTCAGAACTATGGCTACACCTTC. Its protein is CASSVAQNYGYTF.

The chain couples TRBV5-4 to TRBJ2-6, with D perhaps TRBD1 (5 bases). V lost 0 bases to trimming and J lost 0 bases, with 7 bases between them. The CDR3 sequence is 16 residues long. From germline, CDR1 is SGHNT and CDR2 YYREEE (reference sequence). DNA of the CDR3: TGTGCCAGCAGCTTGGGACAGAGCTCTGGGGCCAACGTCCTGACTTTC. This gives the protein CASSLGQSSGANVLTF.

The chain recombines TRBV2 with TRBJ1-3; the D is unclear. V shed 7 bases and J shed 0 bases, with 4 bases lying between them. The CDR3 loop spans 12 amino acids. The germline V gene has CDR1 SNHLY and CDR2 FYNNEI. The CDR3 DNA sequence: TGTGCCAGCACCCTCTCTGGAAACACCATATATTTT. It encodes CASTLSGNTIYF.

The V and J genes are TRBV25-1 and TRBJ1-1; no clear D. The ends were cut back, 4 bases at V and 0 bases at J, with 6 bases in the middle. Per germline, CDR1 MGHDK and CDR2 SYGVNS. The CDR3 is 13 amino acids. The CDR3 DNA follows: TGTGCCAGCAGTGGGCAAGTGAACACTGAAGCTTTCTTT. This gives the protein CASSGQVNTEAFF.

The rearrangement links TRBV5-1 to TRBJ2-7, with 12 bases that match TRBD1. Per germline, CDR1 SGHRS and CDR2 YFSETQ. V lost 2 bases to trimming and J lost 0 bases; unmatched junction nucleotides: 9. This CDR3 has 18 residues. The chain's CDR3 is CASSFGTGGAGGSYEQYF. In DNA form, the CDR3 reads TGCGCCAGCAGCTTCGGGACAGGGGGCGCAGGAGGCTCCTACGAGCAGTACTTC.

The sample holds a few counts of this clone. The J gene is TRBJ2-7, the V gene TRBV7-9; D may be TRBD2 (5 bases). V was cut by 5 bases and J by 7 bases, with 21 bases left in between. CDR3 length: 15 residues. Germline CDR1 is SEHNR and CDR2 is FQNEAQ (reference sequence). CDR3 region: CASSPKKTSTGEQYF. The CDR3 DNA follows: TGTGCCAGCAGCCCCAAGAAAACCTCCACGGGAGAGCAGTACTTC.

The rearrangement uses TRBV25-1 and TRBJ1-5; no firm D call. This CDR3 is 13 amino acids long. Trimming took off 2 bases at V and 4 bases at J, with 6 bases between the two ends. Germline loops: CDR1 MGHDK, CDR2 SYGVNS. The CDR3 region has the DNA TGTGCCAGCAGTGAACGGGATAATCAGCCCCAGCATTTT. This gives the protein CASSERDNQPQHF. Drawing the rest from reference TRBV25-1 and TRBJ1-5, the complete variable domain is EADIYQTPRYLVIGTGKKITLECSQTMGHDKMYWYQQDPGMELHLIHYSYGVNSTEKGDLSSESTVSRIRTEHFPLTLESARPSHTSQYLCASSERDNQPQHFGDGTRLSIL.

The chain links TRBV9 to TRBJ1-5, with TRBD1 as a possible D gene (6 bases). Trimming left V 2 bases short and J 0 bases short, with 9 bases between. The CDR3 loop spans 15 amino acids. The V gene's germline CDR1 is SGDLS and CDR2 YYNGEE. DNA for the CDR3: TGTGCCAGCAGCGTTACAGGGAATAGCAATCAGCCCCAGCATTTT. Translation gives CASSVTGNSNQPQHF.

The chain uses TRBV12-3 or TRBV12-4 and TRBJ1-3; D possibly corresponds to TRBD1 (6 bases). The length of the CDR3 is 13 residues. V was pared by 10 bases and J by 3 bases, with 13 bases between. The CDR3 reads CATDRRVGNTIYF. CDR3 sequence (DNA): TGTGCCACTGACAGGCGGGTTGGAAACACCATATATTTT.

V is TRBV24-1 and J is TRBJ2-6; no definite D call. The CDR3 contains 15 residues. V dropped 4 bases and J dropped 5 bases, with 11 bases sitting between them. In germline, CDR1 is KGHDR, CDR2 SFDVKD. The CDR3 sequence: CATSDPDSRANVLTF. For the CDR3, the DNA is TGTGCCACCAGTGACCCTGACTCCCGGGCCAACGTCCTGACTTTC.

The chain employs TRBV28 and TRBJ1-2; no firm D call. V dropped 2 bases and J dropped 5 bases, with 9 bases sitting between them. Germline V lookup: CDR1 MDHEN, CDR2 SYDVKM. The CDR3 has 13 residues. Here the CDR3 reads CASSLHGRYGYTF. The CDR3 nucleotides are TGTGCCAGCAGTTTACACGGGAGGTATGGCTACACCTTC.

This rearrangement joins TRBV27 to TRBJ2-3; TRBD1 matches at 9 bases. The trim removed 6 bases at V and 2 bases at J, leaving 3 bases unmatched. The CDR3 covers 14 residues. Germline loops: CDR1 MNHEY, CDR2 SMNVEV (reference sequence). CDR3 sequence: CASRRTGVTDTQYF. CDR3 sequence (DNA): TGTGCCAGCAGGAGGACAGGGGTCACAGATACGCAGTATTTT.

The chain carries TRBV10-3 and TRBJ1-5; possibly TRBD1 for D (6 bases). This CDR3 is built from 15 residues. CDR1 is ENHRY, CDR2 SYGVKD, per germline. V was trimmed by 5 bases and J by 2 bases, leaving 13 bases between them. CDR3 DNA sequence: TGTGCCATCAGTACACAGGGAGAAGGCAATCAGCCCCAGCATTTT. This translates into CAISTQGEGNQPQHF.

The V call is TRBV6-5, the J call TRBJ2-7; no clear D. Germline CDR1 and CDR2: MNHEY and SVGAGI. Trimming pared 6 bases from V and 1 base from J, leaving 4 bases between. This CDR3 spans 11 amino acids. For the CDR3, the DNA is TGTGCCAGCAGCACTTCCTACGAGCAGTACTTC. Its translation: CASSTSYEQYF.

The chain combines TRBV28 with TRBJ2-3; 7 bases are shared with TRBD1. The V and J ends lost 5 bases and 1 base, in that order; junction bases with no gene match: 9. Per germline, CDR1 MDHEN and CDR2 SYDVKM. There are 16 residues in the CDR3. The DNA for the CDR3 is TGTGCCAGCAGTCCGGGGACAGCTACTCGCACAGATACGCAGTATTTT. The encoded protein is CASSPGTATRTDTQYF.

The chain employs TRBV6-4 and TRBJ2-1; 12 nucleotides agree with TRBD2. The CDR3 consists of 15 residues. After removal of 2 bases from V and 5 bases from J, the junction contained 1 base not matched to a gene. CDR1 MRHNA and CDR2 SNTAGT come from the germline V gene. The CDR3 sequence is CASSDRLAGDNEQFF. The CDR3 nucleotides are TGTGCCAGCAGTGACAGACTAGCGGGAGACAATGAGCAGTTCTTC.

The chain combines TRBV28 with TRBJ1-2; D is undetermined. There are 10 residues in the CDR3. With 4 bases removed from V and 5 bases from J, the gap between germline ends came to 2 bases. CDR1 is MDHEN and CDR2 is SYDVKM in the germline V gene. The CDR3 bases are TGTGCCAGCAGTTCGTATGGCTACACCTTC. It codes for CASSSYGYTF.

CDR3 amino acids: CASSLLGTFGTSNEKLFF. CDR3 bases: TGTGCCAGCAGCTTGCTGGGAACTTTCGGGACAAGTAATGAAAAACTGTTTTTT. This sequence joins TRBV28 and TRBJ1-4, with a weak D call TRBD1 (6 bases). Trimming removed 6 bases from V and 4 bases from J, with 24 bases in between. Germline V gives CDR1 MDHEN, CDR2 SYDVKM. The CDR3 has 18 amino acids.

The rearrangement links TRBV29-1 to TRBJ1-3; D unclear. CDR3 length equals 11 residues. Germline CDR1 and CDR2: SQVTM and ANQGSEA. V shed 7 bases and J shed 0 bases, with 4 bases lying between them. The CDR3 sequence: CSARSGNTIYF. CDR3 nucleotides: TGCAGCGCTCGCTCTGGAAACACCATATATTTT.

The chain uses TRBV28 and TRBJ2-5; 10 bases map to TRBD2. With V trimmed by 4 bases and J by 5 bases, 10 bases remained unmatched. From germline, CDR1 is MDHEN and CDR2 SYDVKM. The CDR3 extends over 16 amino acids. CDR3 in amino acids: CASSSLAGEGWETQYF. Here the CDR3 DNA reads TGTGCCAGCAGTTCTCTAGCGGGAGAGGGTTGGGAGACCCAGTACTTC. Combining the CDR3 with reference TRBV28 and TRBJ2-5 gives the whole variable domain DVKVTQSSRYLVKRTGEKVFLECVQDMDHENMFWYRQDPGLGLRLIYFSYDVKMKEKGDIPEGYSVSREKKERFSLILESASTNQTSMYLCASSSLAGEGWETQYFGPGTRLLVL.

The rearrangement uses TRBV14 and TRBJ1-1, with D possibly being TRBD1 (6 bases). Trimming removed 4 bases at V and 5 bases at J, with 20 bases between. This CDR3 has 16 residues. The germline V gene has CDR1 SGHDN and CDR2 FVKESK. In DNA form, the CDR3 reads TGTGCCAGCAGCCTTCGCACGGGGGGCCGAGGAACTGAAGCTTTCTTT. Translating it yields CASSLRTGGRGTEAFF.